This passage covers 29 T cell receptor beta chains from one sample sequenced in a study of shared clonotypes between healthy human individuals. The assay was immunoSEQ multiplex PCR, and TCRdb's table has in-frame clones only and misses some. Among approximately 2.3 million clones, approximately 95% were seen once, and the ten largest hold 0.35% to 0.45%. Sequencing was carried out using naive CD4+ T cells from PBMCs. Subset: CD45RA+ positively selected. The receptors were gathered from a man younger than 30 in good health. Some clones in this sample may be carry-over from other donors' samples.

DNA for the CDR3: TGTGCCAGCGGATCGGGACTGCGAGAGACCCAGTACTTC. Its translation: CASGSGLRETQYF. The chain has TRBV9 and TRBJ2-5; TRBD2 might be the D (6 bases). Trimming left V 7 bases short and J 4 bases short, with 14 bases between. CDR1 SGDLS and CDR2 YYNGEE come from the germline V gene. The CDR3 totals 13 residues. The variable domain in full, completed from reference TRBV9 and TRBJ2-5, reads DSGVTQTPKHLITATGQRVTLRCSPRSGDLSVYWYQQSLDQGLQFLIQYYNGEERAKGNILERFSAQQFPDLHSELNLSSLELGDSALYFCASGSGLRETQYFGPGTRLLVL.

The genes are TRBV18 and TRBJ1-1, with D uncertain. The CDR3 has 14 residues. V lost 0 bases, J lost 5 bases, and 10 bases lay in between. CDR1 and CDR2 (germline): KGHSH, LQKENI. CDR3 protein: CASSPPAPRTEAFF. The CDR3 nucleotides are TGTGCCAGCTCACCACCGGCCCCGAGGACTGAAGCTTTCTTT.

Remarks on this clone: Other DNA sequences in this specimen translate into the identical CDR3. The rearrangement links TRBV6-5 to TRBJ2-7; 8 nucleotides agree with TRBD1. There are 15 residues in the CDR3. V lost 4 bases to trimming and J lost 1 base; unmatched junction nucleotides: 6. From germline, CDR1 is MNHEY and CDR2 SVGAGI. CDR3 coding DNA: TGTGCCAGCAGTTTCAGAGACAGGGGTTCCTACGAGCAGTACTTC. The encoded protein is CASSFRDRGSYEQYF.

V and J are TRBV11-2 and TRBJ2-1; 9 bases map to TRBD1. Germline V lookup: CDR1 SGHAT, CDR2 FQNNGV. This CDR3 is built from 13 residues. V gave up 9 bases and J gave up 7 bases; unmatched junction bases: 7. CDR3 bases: TGTGCCAGTTCCGGGACAGGGAGAAATGAGCAGTTCTTC. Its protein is CASSGTGRNEQFF.

This chain's CDR3 is CASSLVPSSSPYNEQFF. The DNA of the CDR3 is TGCGCCAGCAGCTTGGTCCCCTCCTCTTCGCCATACAATGAGCAGTTCTTC. The chain carries TRBV5-1 and TRBJ2-1; D uncertain. V lost 0 bases and J lost 4, with 17 bases in between. The CDR3 covers 17 residues. Looked up from germline, CDR1 is SGHRS and CDR2 is YFSETQ.

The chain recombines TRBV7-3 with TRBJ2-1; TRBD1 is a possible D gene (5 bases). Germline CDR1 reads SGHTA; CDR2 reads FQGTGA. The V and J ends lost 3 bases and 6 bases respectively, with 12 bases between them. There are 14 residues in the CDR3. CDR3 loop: CASSLLGASNEQFF. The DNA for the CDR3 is TGTGCCAGCAGCTTGTTAGGGGCAAGCAATGAGCAGTTCTTC.

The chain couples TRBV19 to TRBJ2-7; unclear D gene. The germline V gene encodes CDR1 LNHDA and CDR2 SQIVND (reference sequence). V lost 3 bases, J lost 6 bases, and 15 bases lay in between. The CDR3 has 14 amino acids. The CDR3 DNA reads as TGTGCCAGTAGTATTGGCCAGGATCTGGTCGAGCAGTACTTC. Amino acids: CASSIGQDLVEQYF.

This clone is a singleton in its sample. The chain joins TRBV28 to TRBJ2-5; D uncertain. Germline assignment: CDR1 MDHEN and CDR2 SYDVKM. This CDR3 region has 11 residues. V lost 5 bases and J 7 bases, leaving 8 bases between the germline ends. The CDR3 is CASSTIGTQYF. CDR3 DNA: TGTGCCAGCAGTACCATAGGGACCCAGTACTTC.

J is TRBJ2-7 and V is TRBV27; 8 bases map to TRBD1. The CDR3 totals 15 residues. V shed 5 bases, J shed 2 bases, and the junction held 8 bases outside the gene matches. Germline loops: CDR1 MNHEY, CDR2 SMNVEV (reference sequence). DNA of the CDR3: TGTGCCAGCAGTACCCCTGGACAGGGCACCTACGAGCAGTACTTC. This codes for CASSTPGQGTYEQYF.

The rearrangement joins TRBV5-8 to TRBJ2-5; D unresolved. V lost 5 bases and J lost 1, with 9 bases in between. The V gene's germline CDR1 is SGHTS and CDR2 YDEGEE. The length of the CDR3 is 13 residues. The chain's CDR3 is CASRYRGQETQYF. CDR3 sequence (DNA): TGTGCCAGCAGATACCGAGGCCAAGAGACCCAGTACTTC.

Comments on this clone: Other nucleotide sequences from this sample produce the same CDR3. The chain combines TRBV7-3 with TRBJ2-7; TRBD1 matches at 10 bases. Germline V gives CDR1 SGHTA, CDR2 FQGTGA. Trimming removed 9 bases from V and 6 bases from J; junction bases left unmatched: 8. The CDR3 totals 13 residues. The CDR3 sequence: CASSEDRGGEQYF. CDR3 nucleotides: TGTGCCAGTTCAGAGGACAGGGGGGGCGAGCAGTACTTC.

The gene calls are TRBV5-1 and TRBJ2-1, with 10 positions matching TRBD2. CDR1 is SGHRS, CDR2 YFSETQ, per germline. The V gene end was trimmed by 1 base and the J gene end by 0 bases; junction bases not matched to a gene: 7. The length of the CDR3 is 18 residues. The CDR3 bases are TGCGCCAGCAGCTTGATGACTAGCGGGTTGAGCTCCTACAATGAGCAGTTCTTC. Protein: CASSLMTSGLSSYNEQFF.

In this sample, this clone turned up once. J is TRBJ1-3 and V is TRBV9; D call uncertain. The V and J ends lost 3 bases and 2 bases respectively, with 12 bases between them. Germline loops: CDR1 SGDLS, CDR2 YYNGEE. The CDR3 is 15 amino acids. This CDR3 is CASSALERAGNTIYF. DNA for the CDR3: TGTGCCAGCAGCGCCCTCGAAAGGGCTGGAAACACCATATATTTT.

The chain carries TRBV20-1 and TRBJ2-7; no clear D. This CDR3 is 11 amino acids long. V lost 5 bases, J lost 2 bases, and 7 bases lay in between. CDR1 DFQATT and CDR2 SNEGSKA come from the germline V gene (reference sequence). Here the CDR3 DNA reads TGCAGTGCTGTAAATCCCTACGAGCAGTACTTC. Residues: CSAVNPYEQYF.

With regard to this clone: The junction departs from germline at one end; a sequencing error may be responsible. The CDR3 loop reads CASSPKGGVVRTF. The CDR3 DNA reads as TGTGCCAGCAGCCCTAAGGGGGGCGTCGTCCGAACCTTT. This chain uses TRBV5-6 with TRBJ1-1; maybe TRBD1 (6 bases). CDR1 and CDR2 from the germline V gene are SGHDT and YYEEEE. This CDR3 spans 13 amino acids.

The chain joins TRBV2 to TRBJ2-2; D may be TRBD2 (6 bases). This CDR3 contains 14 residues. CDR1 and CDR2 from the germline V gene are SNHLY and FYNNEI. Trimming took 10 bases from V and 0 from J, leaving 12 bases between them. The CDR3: CATLADSNTGELFF. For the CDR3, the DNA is TGTGCCACCTTAGCGGACTCGAACACCGGGGAGCTGTTTTTT. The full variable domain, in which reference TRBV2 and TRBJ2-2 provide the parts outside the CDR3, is EPEVTQTPSHQVTQMGQEVILRCVPISNHLYFYWYRQILGQKVEFLVSFYNNEISEKSEIFDDQFSVERPDGSNFTLKIRSTKLEDSAMYFCATLADSNTGELFFGEGSRLTVL.

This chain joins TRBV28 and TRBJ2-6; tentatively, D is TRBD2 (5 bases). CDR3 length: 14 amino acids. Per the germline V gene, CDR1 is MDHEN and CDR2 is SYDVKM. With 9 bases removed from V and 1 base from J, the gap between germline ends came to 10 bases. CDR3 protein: CASHGESGANVLTF. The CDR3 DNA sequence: TGTGCCAGTCACGGGGAATCTGGGGCCAACGTCCTGACTTTC. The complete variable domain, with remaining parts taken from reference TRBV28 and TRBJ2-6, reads DVKVTQSSRYLVKRTGEKVFLECVQDMDHENMFWYRQDPGLGLRLIYFSYDVKMKEKGDIPEGYSVSREKKERFSLILESASTNQTSMYLCASHGESGANVLTFGAGSRLTVL.

The CDR3 here is CASSLGWTGSYGYTF. Here the CDR3 DNA reads TGTGCCAGCAGCTTAGGTTGGACAGGGAGCTATGGCTACACCTTC. This chain connects TRBV7-2 to TRBJ1-2, with 8 bases matching TRBD1. Germline assignment: CDR1 SGHTA and CDR2 FQGNSA. The CDR3 contains 15 residues. Losses at the gene ends were 1 base for V and 4 bases for J; bases not matched to a gene: 5.

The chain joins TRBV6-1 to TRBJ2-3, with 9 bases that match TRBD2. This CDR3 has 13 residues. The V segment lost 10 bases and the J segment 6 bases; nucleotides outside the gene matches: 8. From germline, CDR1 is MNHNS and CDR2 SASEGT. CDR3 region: CANSVREGDTQYF. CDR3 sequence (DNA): TGTGCCAACTCGGTGCGGGAGGGTGATACGCAGTATTTT.

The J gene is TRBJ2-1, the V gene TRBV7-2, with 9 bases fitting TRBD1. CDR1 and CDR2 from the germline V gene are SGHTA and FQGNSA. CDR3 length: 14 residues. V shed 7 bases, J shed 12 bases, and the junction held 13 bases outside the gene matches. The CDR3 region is CASTPDRGPMRQFF. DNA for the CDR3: TGTGCCAGCACCCCGGACAGGGGCCCAATGAGGCAGTTCTTC.

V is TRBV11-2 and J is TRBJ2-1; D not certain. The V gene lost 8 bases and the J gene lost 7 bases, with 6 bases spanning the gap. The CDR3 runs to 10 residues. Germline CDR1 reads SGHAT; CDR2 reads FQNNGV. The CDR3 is CASRQNEQFF. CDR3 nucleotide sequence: TGTGCCAGCCGTCAGAATGAGCAGTTCTTC. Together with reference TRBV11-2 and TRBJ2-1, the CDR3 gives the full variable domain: EAGVAQSPRYKIIEKRQSVAFWCNPISGHATLYWYQQILGQGPKLLIQFQNNGVVDDSQLPKDRFSAERLKGVDSTLKIQPAKLEDSAVYLCASRQNEQFFGPGTRLTVL.

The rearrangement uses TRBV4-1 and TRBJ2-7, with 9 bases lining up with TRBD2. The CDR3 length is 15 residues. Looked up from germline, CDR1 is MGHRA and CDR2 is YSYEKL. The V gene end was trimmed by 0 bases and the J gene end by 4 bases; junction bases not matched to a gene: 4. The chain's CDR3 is CASSQDNSGSYEQYF. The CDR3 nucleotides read TGCGCCAGCAGCCAAGATAATAGCGGGAGTTACGAGCAGTACTTC.

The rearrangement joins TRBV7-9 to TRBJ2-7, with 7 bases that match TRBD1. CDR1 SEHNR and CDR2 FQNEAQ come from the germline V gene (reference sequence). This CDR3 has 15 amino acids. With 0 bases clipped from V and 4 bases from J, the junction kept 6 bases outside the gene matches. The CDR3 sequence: CASSLAGGASYEQYF. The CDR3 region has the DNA TGTGCCAGCAGCTTAGCAGGGGGCGCGAGTTACGAGCAGTACTTC. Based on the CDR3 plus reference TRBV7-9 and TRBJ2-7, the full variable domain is DTGVSQNPRHKITKRGQNVTFRCDPISEHNRLYWYRQTLGQGPEFLTYFQNEAQLEKSRLLSDRFSAERPKGSFSTLEIQRTEQGDSAMYLCASSLAGGASYEQYFGPGTRLTVT.

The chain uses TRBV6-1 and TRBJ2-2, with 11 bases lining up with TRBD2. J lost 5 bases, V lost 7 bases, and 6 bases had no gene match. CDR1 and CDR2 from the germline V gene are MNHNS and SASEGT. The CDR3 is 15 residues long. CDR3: CASTGTSGRTGELFF. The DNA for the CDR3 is TGTGCCAGCACCGGGACTAGCGGACGAACCGGGGAGCTGTTTTTT.

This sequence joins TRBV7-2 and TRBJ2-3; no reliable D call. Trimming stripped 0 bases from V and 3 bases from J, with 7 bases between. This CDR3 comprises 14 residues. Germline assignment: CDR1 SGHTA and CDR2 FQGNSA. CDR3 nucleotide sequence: TGTGCCAGCAGCTTAGCCCGAGTTACAGATACGCAGTATTTT. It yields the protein CASSLARVTDTQYF.

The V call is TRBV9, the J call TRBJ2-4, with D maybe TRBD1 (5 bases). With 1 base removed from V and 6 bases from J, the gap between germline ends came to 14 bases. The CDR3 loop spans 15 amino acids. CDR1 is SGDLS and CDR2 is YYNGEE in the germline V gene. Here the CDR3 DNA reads TGTGCCAGCAGCGTAAGGGGCACCGTGGCAAACATTCAGTACTTC. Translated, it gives CASSVRGTVANIQYF.

The CDR3 sequence: CASKQRGATDTQYF. In DNA, the CDR3 is TGTGCCAGCAAACAGCGCGGGGCCACAGATACGCAGTATTTT. The V gene is TRBV7-3, the J gene TRBJ2-3; possibly TRBD2 for D (6 bases). Trimming took 7 bases from V and 2 from J, leaving 13 bases between them. Germline CDR1 and CDR2: SGHTA and FQGTGA. The CDR3 is 14 amino acids.

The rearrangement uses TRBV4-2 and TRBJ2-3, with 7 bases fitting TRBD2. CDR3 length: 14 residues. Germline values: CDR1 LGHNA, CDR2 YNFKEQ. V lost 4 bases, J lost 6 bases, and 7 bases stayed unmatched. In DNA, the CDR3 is TGTGCCAGCAGCCTGCGACTAGCTGGGGATACGCAGTATTTT. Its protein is CASSLRLAGDTQYF.

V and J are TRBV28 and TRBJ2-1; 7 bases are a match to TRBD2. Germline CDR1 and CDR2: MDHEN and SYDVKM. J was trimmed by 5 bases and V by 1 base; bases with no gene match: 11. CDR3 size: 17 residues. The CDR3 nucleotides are TGTGCCAGCAGTTTATTCCCCCGGCGGGAGAGAGACAATGAGCAGTTCTTC. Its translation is CASSLFPRRERDNEQFF. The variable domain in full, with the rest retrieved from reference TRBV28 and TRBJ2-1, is DVKVTQSSRYLVKRTGEKVFLECVQDMDHENMFWYRQDPGLGLRLIYFSYDVKMKEKGDIPEGYSVSREKKERFSLILESASTNQTSMYLCASSLFPRRERDNEQFFGPGTRLTVL.